This T cell receptor (beta chain) came from a study of blood T cell repertoires in COVID-19. Deletions cut 0 bases from V and 2 bases from J, with 10 bases between. The CDR3 length is 14 residues. Germline V lookup: CDR1 GTSNPN, CDR2 SVGIG (reference sequence). As handled by the study authors: Estimates of nucleated cell counts were drawn from the amplification of reference gene primers. The method was immunoSEQ multiplex PCR; TCRdb's version includes in-frame clones alone and lacks a portion of them. D and trimming were read from the DNA, whereas the V and J calls and clone size are those reported in that table. This sample has 150,000 to 200,000 clones, with roughly 85% found just once.

The sample taken for sequencing was peripheral blood. This sequence joins TRBV30 and TRBJ1-1, with a possible D match to TRBD1 (5 bases). The TCR sequence derives from a woman aged 25 to 39 with acute or convalescent COVID-19. CDR3 amino acids: CAWSVGGPNTEAFF. For the CDR3, the DNA is TGTGCCTGGAGTGTGGGGGGACCCAACACTGAAGCTTTCTTT.